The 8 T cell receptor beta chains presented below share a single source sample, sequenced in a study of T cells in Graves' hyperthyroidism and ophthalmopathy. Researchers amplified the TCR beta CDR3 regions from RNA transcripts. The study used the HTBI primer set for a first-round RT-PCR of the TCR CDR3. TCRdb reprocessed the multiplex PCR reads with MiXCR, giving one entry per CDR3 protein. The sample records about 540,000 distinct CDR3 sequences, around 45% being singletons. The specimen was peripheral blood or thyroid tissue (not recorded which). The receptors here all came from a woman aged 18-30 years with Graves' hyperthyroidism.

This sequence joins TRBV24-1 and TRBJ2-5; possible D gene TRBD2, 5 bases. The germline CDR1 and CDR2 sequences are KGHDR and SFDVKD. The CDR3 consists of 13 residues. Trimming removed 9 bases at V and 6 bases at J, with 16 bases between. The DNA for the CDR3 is TGTGCCACCTCCGAGGGCCGGGGTCAGACCCAGTACTTC. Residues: CATSEGRGQTQYF.

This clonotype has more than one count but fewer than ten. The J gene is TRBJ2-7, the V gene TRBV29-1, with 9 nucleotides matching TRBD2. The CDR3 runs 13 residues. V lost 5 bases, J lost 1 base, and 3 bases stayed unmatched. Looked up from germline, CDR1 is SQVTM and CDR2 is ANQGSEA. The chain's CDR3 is CSVRTSGSYEQYF. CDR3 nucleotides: TGCAGCGTTCGAACTAGCGGGTCCTACGAGCAGTACTTC.

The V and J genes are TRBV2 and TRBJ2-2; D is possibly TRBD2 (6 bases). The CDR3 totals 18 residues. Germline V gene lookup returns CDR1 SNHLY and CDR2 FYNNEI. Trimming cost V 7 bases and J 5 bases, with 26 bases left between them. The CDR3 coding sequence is TGTGCCAGCATTGGCTATCGAGAAGCCGGGAGAGATACCGGGGAGCTGTTTTTT. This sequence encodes CASIGYREAGRDTGELFF.

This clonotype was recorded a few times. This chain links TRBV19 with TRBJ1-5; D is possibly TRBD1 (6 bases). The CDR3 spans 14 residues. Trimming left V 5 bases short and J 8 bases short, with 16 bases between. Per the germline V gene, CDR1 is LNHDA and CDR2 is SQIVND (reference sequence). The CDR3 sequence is CASSRTGKGEPQHF. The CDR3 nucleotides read TGTGCCAGTAGTCGTACAGGGAAAGGTGAGCCCCAGCATTTT. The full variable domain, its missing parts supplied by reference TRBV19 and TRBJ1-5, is DGGITQSPKYLFRKEGQNVTLSCEQNLNHDAMYWYRQDPGQGLRLIYYSQIVNDFQKGDIAEGYSVSREKKESFPLTVTSAQKNPTAFYLCASSRTGKGEPQHFGDGTRLSIL.

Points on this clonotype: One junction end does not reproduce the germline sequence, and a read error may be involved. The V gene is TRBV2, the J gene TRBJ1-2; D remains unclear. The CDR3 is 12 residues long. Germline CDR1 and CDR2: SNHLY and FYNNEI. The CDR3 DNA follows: TGTACCAGCCGGTATGAGAGCTATGGCTACACCTTC. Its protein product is CTSRYESYGYTF.

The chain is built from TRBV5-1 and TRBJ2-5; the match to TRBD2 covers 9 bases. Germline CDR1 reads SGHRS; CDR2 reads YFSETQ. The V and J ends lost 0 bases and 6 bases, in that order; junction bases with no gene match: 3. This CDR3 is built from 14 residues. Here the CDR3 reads CASSLASGKQTQYF. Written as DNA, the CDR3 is TGCGCCAGCAGCTTGGCTAGCGGGAAACAGACCCAGTACTTC.

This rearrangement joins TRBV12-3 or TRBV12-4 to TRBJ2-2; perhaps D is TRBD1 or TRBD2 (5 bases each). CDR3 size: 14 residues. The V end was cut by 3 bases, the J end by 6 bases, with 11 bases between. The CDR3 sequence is CASSFRERAGELFF. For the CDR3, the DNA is TGTGCCAGCAGTTTCAGGGAGAGGGCCGGGGAGCTGTTTTTT.

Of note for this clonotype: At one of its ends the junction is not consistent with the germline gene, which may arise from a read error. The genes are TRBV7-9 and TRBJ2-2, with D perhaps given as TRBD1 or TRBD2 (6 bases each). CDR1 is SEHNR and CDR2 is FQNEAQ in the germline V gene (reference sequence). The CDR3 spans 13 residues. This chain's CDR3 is CASSWRDTGGLFF. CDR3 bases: TGTGCCAGCAGCTGGCGGGACACCGGGGGGCTGTTTTTT.